One T cell receptor beta chain is described in this entry. As yet, its antigen is unknown. These data are taken from a study of T-cell reconstitution after alpha-beta-depleted transplantation in children. Whole-study findings and limits: Expanded graft clones numbering several hundred reportedly gave rise to alpha-beta T cells about two months after transplant.

Preparing the TCRbeta library involved the use of unique molecular identifiers. In TCRdb, the PCR reads were re-called with MiXCR into one record per CDR3 protein. The table includes 600,000 to 700,000 distinct CDR3 sequences, around 13% detected once. V gave up 1 base and J gave up 2 bases; unmatched junction bases: 14. Germline V CDR1 and CDR2: DFQATT, SNEGSKA (reference sequence). The CDR3 runs 18 residues. Sequenced here: PBMCs, sampled before TCRalphabeta/CD19-depleted stem cell transplant. The chain has TRBV20-1 and TRBJ2-3; 8 bases match TRBD2. The clonotype originates from a girl aged 2 to 10 with congenital amegakaryocytic thrombocytopenia, due to receive a stem cell transplant. The CDR3 coding sequence is TGCAGTGCTAGAGGCCCCCCCCTACTAGCGGAGACCACAGATACGCAGTATTTT. It encodes CSARGPPLLAETTDTQYF.